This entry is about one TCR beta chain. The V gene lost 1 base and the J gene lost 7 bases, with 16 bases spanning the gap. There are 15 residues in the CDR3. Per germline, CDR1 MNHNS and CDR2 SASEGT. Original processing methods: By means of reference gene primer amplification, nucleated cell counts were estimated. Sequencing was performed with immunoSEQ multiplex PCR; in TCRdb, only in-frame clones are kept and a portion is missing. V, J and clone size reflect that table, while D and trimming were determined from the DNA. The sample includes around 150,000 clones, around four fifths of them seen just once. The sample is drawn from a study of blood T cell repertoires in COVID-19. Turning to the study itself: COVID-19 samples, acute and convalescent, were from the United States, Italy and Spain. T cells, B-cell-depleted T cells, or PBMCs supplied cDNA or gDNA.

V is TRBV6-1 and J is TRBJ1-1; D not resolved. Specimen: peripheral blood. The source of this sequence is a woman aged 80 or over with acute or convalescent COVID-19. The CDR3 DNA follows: TGTGCCAGCAGTGAAGGGGAGGAGGGTTGGAATGAAGCTTTCTTT. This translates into CASSEGEEGWNEAFF.